These T cell receptor beta chains were read from a single sample in a study of blood T cell repertoires in COVID-19. The assay was immunoSEQ multiplex PCR, and TCRdb's table has in-frame clones only and misses some. The sample contains some 510,000 clones, roughly 90% of which appear only once. The sequencing sample was made of PBMCs or T cells enriched from blood (not recorded which). Receptors originate from a woman in her forties who had recovered from COVID-19. Each CDR3 is given with its conserved first and last residue. The D gene is left open where the match is weak. Clone sizes are given selectively: once, few, many, or a class where the clone is expanded.

V,size,J,D,DNA,CDR3
TRBV30,NA,TRBJ2-2,NA,TGTGCCTGGTGTATCCGGGGTTTTGGGTTGGAGAACACCGGGGAGCTGTTTTTT,CAWCIRGFGLENTGELFF
TRBV30,NA,TRBJ1-2,TRBD1,TGTGCCTGTCGGGGATCCGGGACAGGGGATTTTGGCTACACCTTC,CACRGSGTGDFGYTF
TRBV5-1,few,TRBJ1-6,NA,TGCGCCAGCAGCTTGGAGGCGTCGGCCAGAACGGGGTCACCCCTCCACTTT,CASSLEASARTGSPLHF
TRBV10-3,NA,TRBJ2-3,TRBD2,TGTGCCATCAGAGCGGGAGAAGATACGCAGTATTTT,CAIRAGEDTQYF
TRBV30,NA,TRBJ1-1,NA,TGTGCCTGGAGTCTCCTAAGAACTGAAGCTTTCTTT,CAWSLLRTEAFF
TRBV20-1,NA,TRBJ1-1,NA,TGCAGTGCTACCTGGAACACTGAAGCTTTCTTT,CSATWNTEAFF
TRBV18,NA,TRBJ1-5,TRBD1,TGTGCCAGCTCACCCGGCACCTTACAGGGGGCGATCAACAATCAGCCCCAGCATTTT,CASSPGTLQGAINNQPQHF
TRBV2,NA,TRBJ2-7,NA,TGTGCCAGCATCGAGAGGACACCTGAGCAGTACTTC,CASIERTPEQYF
TRBV18,NA,TRBJ2-7,TRBD1,TGTGCCAGCTCACAGGGGGCGCTGGTAGCTTACGAGCAGTACTTC,CASSQGALVAYEQYF
TRBV4-3,NA,TRBJ1-1,NA,TGCGCCAGCAGCCAAGATCTAGGCCTTAACACTGAAGCTTTCTTT,CASSQDLGLNTEAFF
TRBV5-1,NA,TRBJ2-1,TRBD2,TGCGCCAGCAGCTTGTCACTAGCGGGAGTGGGTGAGCAGTTCTTC,CASSLSLAGVGEQFF
TRBV7-2,NA,TRBJ1-1,NA,TGTGCCAGCAGCTTAGTGGGGGCAGTCAACACTGAAGCTTTCTTT,CASSLVGAVNTEAFF
TRBV18,NA,TRBJ1-3,NA,TGTGCCAGCTCACCTTATGAGAGCTCTGGAAACACCATATATTTT,CASSPYESSGNTIYF
TRBV5-8,NA,TRBJ1-2,TRBD1,TGTGCCAGCAGCTGGGGGACAGGGGACTATGGCTACACCTTC,CASSWGTGDYGYTF
TRBV28,NA,TRBJ1-1,NA,TGTGCCAGCAGCATTCTCAGGTTGAACACTGAAGCTTTCTTT,CASSILRLNTEAFF
TRBV6-2/TRBV6-3,few,TRBJ2-7,TRBD1,TGTGCCAGCAGTACGGGGGACAGGGTAAACGAGCAGTACTTC,CASSTGDRVNEQYF
TRBV7-2,NA,TRBJ2-7,NA,TGTGCCAGCAGCAACACCCACTCCTACGAGCAGTACTTC,CASSNTHSYEQYF
TRBV29-1,once,TRBJ1-4,TRBD1,TGCAGCGTCGACAGGGGACTAAATGAAAAACTGTTTTTT,CSVDRGLNEKLFF
TRBV27,NA,TRBJ1-6,TRBD1,TGTGCCAGCAACGACAGGGGTGCCTATAATTCACCCCTCCACTTT,CASNDRGAYNSPLHF
TRBV24-1,NA,TRBJ2-7,TRBD2,TGTGCCACCAGTGCGGGAGGGGGACCCGACGCCTACGAGCAGTACTTC,CATSAGGGPDAYEQYF
TRBV5-1,NA,TRBJ1-5,TRBD1,TGCGCCAGCAGCCAGGCAGGGGGCGATCAGCCCCAGCATTTT,CASSQAGGDQPQHF
TRBV24-1,NA,TRBJ2-1,NA,TGTGCCACCAGTGATTTTATAGAGTTCTTC,CATSDFIEFF
TRBV18,NA,TRBJ2-1,TRBD2,TGTGCCAGCTCACCGAGGGAGCGGGAGGGCGTTGAGCAGTTCTTC,CASSPREREGVEQFF
TRBV7-2,NA,TRBJ1-2,TRBD1,TGTGCCAGTTCCCGGGACAGGGGTGACTATGGCTACACCTTC,CASSRDRGDYGYTF